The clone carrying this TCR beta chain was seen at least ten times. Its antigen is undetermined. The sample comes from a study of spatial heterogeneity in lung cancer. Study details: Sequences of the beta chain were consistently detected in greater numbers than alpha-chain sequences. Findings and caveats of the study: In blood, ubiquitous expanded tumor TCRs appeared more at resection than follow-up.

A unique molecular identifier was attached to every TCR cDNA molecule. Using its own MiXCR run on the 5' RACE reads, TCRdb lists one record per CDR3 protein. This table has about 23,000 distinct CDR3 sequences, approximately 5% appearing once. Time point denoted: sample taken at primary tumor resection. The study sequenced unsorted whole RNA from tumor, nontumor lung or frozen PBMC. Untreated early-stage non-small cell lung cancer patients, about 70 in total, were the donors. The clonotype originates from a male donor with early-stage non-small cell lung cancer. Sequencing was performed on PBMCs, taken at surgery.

CDR3 sequence reads: CASSPWDRRDTEAFF. CDR3 in DNA: TGTGCCAGCAGCCCTTGGGACAGAAGGGACACTGAAGCTTTCTTT. The rearrangement uses TRBV3-1 and TRBJ1-1; 7 nucleotides align to TRBD1. CDR1 and CDR2 (germline): LGHDT, YNNKEL (reference sequence). This CDR3 is 15 amino acids long. V was clipped by 4 bases and J by 3 bases; unmatched bases: 8.